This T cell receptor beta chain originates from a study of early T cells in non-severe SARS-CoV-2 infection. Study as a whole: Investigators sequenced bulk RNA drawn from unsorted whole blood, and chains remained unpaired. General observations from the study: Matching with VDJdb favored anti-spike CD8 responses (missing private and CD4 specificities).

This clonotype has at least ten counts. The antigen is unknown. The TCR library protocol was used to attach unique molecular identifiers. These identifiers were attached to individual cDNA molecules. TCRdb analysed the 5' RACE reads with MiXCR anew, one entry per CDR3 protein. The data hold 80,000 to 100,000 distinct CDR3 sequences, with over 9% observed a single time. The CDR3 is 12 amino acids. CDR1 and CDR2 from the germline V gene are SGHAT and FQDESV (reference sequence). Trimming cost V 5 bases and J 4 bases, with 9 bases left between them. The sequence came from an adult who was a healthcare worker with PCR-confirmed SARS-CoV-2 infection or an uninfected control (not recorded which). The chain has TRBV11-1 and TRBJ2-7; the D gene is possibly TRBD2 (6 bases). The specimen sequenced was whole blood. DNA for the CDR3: TGTGCCAGCAGCCGCGGGGTATACGAGCAGTACTTC. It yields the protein CASSRGVYEQYF.